This paragraph reports one T cell receptor beta chain. This clonotype was recorded at least ten times. What antigen it recognizes has not been identified. No base-level quality is on record; no much larger clone is a single base apart. Stable Graves' hyperthyroidism was defined as no progression to ophthalmopathy during 18 months of follow-up. Hyperthyroidism patients were newly diagnosed, had a disease duration of under 2 months, and were aged 18 to 65 years. Patients with uncontrolled infections, other autoimmune diseases, pregnancy or lactation were excluded. Clinical symptoms, serum thyroxine and TRAb, thyroid ultrasound, and orbital computed tomography formed the basis for the diagnoses. PBMCs were separated from under 11 ml of fresh peripheral blood using Ficoll-Paque density gradient centrifugation. Trizol reagent was used to extract total RNA, and RNA quality was then checked on an Agilent 2100 Bioanalyzer.

This sample is drawn from a study of T cells in Graves' hyperthyroidism and ophthalmopathy (dated by TCRdb to between 2018 and 2020). Regarding the research as a whole: Peripheral blood was sampled at the time of initial diagnosis, prior to any treatment. To identify distinguishing TCR V-J signatures, a discovery cohort of roughly 100 patients was used, comprising some 45 with Graves' ophthalmopathy and roughly 60 with stable Graves' hyperthyroidism. Prospective prediction of ophthalmopathy was tested in an independent validation cohort of under 20 hyperthyroidism patients and some 17 patients who later progressed to ophthalmopathy. The 90 to 100 discovery patients were randomly divided into training and test sets at a 7:3 ratio. Thyroid tissue and blood T-cell repertoires from six Graves' hyperthyroidism patients were also compared in the study. Following sampling, methimazole starting at 30 mg daily was given to hyperthyroidism patients, and high-dose intravenous methylprednisolone was given to ophthalmopathy patients. According to the paper, TCR Vbeta CDR3 sequencing was carried out on over 130 peripheral blood samples, which came from 40 to 45 ophthalmopathy, 70 to 80 hyperthyroidism and approximately 17 progressor patients.

The TCR beta CDR3 regions were amplified from the RNA transcripts. The TCR CDR3 was subjected to a first round of RT-PCR using the HTBI primer set and the Qiagen OneStep RT-PCR kit. A second multiplex PCR round built the libraries, followed by size selection and purification. Libraries were sequenced paired-end with 100 bp reads on an Illumina HiSeq2000. The authors' pipeline ran thus. SOAPnuke was used to process the raw data, throwing out any read that contained adapters or uncalled bases, had a mean Phred below 15, or lacked an exact constant-primer or identifier match. High-quality paired reads were merged with COPE v1.2.5, and unique nucleotide sequences were defined as clonotypes. MiTCR v1.1 was used to align the clonotypes against IMGT TRBV, TRBD and TRBJ reference segments. The analysis included only V-J combinations with a frequency above 0.0001, which together covered around 99% of the repertoires. A TCS score was defined as the ratio between F50 (clonal expansion) and ExV (chaos), using BLOSUM62-based TCRdist between CDR3 peptides within each V-J. Welch's t-statistics and random forest reduced roughly 540 V-J features to roughly 13, which were used in a naive Bayes classifier (R e1071). TCRdb itself trimmed the public reads at Q25 with fastp, ran MiXCR and retained productive beta chains. Under each unique CDR3 protein, matching rows form one entry showing the most common genes and DNA. The authors' filters were not applied to this entry. The table for this sample lists around 350,000 distinct CDR3 sequences; about a fifth of them were counted only once. The top ten hold 3% to 4% of the sample.

What the study reported, not specific to this receptor: No statistical method was used to set the sample size in advance, and investigators knew the group allocation. In cross-validation, a model built on a 13 V-J signature told ophthalmopathy apart from stable hyperthyroidism with roughly 87% sensitivity and roughly 83% specificity, and in testing the same model reached 80%/75%. In validation, the model predicted progression to ophthalmopathy with over 60% sensitivity and around 72% specificity, a median of about 6.7 months before onset. Blood samples also contained most of the expanded thyroid clonotypes (frequency above 0.001), which suggests that blood repertoires may reflect thyroid immune responses.

The CDR3 covers 16 residues, taking in both the cysteine and the phenylalanine. Only the CDR3 portion is preserved as DNA: 48 bases, with reading frame beginning at the first base. CDR1 and CDR2 (KGHSH, LQKENI) derive from the germline V gene. The V and J ends are trimmed by 2 bases and 4 bases, leaving 14 bases between them. Sequenced input: blood. The sequence was collected from a young woman with Graves' hyperthyroidism. Recombination joined TRBV18 with TRBJ2-2; the D gene is perhaps TRBD2, from 5 matching bases. The CDR3 reads as follows: CASSPVNLGSTGELFF. Read as DNA, the sequence is TGTGCCAGCTCACCAGTGAACTTAGGGAGCACCGGGGAGCTGTTTTTT.